This paragraph covers one TCR beta chain sequence. Its antigen remains unidentified. These data come from a study of cytomegalovirus exposure and HLA in healthy donors. Study conclusions and caveats: For cytomegalovirus status, the classifier reportedly gave diagnoses with high specificity and sensitivity.

Using immunoSEQ multiplex PCR, the repertoire was profiled, and TCRdb retains in-frame clones only, with some absent. Here the sample spans under 150,000 clones, 70% to 90% being singletons. The CDR3 spans 16 residues. The V gene end was trimmed by 2 bases and the J gene end by 6 bases; junction bases not matched to a gene: 10. Looked up from germline, CDR1 is LNHDA and CDR2 is SQIVND (reference sequence). The sequenced sample consisted of PBMCs. V is TRBV19 and J is TRBJ2-7; 10 bases fit TRBD1. This sequence originates from a woman aged 18-29 years in good health and CMV-seronegative. The CDR3 nucleotides read TGTGCCAGTAGTATAATCCCGGGACAGGGGCTTCCCGAGCAGTACTTC. This translates into CASSIIPGQGLPEQYF.